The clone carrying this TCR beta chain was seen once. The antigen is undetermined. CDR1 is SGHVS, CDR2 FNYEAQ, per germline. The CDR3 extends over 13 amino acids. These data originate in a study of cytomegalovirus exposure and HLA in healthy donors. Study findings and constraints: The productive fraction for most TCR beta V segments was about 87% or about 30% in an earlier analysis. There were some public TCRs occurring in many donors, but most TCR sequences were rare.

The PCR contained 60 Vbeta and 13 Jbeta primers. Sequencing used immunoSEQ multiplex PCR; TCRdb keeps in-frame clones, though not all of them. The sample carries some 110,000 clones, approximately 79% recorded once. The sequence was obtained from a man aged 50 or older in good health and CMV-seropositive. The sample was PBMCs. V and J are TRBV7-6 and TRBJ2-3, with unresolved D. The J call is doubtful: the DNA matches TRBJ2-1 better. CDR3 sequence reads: CASSLGRINEQFF. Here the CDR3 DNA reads TGTGCCAGCAGCTTAGGGAGAATCAATGAGCAGTTCTTC.